Listed here are 15 T cell receptor beta chains from one sample, sequenced in a study of cytomegalovirus exposure and HLA in healthy donors. The PCR was carried out with 60 Vbeta primers and 13 Jbeta primers. Clones were read by immunoSEQ multiplex PCR, and TCRdb kept only the in-frame ones, dropping some. The sample contains roughly 150,000 clones, 80% to 90% of which appear only once. The sequencing sample was made of PBMCs. The receptors here all came from a young woman in good health and CMV-seronegative.

The chain is built from TRBV30 and TRBJ2-7; weak D call: TRBD1 (6 bases). The CDR3 has 14 amino acids. In germline, CDR1 is GTSNPN, CDR2 SVGIG (reference sequence). Trimming cost V 5 bases and J 1 base, with 15 bases left between them. Here the CDR3 reads CAWDRSAKSYEQYF. In nucleotides, the CDR3 is TGTGCCTGGGACAGGAGCGCGAAATCCTACGAGCAGTACTTC.

The chain carries TRBV4-3 and TRBJ1-4; TRBD1 is a possible D gene (5 bases). Germline assignment: CDR1 LGHNA and CDR2 YSLEER. The V end was cut by 0 bases, the J end by 4 bases, with 12 bases between. This CDR3 has 16 residues. The CDR3 region is CASSQDLAGNNEKLFF. CDR3 DNA: TGCGCCAGCAGCCAAGATTTGGCAGGGAATAATGAAAAACTGTTTTTT.

This chain joins TRBV18 and TRBJ2-1; TRBD2 matches at 7 bases. CDR3 length equals 17 residues. Germline CDR1 KGHSH, CDR2 LQKENI. The junction had 17 bases not matched to a gene; V was cut back by 8 bases and J by 4 bases. Written as DNA, the CDR3 is TGTGCCAGCGCTGGGACTACTCTCTTTGCCCGATACAATGAGCAGTTCTTC. Protein sequence: CASAGTTLFARYNEQFF.

The CDR3 DNA reads as TGCGCCAGCAGCCAAGATGAGGCAGGGGCCCCCACAGATACGCAGTATTTT. Amino acid sequence: CASSQDEAGAPTDTQYF. The V call is TRBV4-1, the J call TRBJ2-3, with D tentatively TRBD1 (6 bases). Between the trimmed V and J ends, which lost 0 bases and 2 bases, there was a span of 15 bases. The CDR3 totals 17 residues. Germline V gives CDR1 MGHRA, CDR2 YSYEKL.

The chain recombines TRBV5-1 with TRBJ2-3, with TRBD2 identical over 8 bases. The CDR3 covers 16 residues. Trimming at V came to 4 bases and at J to 4 bases, leaving 11 bases not matched to a gene. Germline CDR1 and CDR2: SGHRS and YFSETQ. The CDR3 DNA sequence: TGCGCCAGCAGCACCCGGGGTAGCGGGATCGCAGATACGCAGTATTTT. This codes for CASSTRGSGIADTQYF. Full variable domain (remainder filled in from reference TRBV5-1 and TRBJ2-3): KAGVTQTPRYLIKTRGQQVTLSCSPISGHRSVSWYQQTPGQGLQFLFEYFSETQRNKGNFPGRFSGRQFSNSRSEMNVSTLELGDSALYLCASSTRGSGIADTQYFGPGTRLTVL.

This CDR3 reads CASSPRASGQKGTGELFF. DNA for the CDR3: TGTGCCAGCAGTCCCCGGGCTAGCGGCCAAAAGGGCACCGGGGAGCTGTTTTTT. J is TRBJ2-2 and V is TRBV7-8, with 7 bases fitting TRBD2. J gave up 4 bases and V 6 bases, and 17 bases lay outside the gene matches. Germline V gene sequence: CDR1 SGHVS, CDR2 FQNEAQ. This CDR3 is 18 amino acids long.

This chain uses TRBV4-2 with TRBJ2-5; 8 bases agree with TRBD1. CDR1 LGHNA and CDR2 YNFKEQ come from the germline V gene. The CDR3 length is 14 residues. The J segment lost 4 bases and the V segment lost 4 bases, leaving 5 bases of the junction unmatched. DNA of the CDR3: TGTGCCAGCAGCCCGTGGACAGGGAGAGAGACCCAGTACTTC. Protein: CASSPWTGRETQYF.

V usage is TRBV7-2 and J usage is TRBJ1-5; D is undetermined. The CDR3 is made up of 16 amino acids. Between the trimmed V and J ends, which lost 1 base and 1 base, there was a span of 11 bases. Germline CDR1 and CDR2: SGHTA and FQGNSA. CDR3 in amino acids: CASSLDPGMSNQPQHF. CDR3 in DNA: TGTGCCAGCAGCTTAGATCCGGGGATGAGCAATCAGCCCCAGCATTTT.

The chain combines TRBV4-3 with TRBJ1-3; D is undetermined. This CDR3 is built from 17 residues. Trimming stripped 1 base from V and 1 base from J, with 14 bases between. Germline V CDR1 and CDR2: LGHNA, YSLEER. CDR3 sequence reads: CASSQGWVGGSGNTIYF. CDR3 nucleotide sequence: TGCGCCAGCAGCCAAGGTTGGGTTGGAGGTTCTGGAAACACCATATATTTT.

The rearrangement links TRBV5-1 to TRBJ2-6, with D tentatively TRBD2 (5 bases). Germline CDR1 reads SGHRS; CDR2 reads YFSETQ. V lost 4 bases, J lost 3 bases, and 14 bases lay in between. The CDR3 has 16 residues. The CDR3 region is CASSPTGNSGANVLTF. CDR3 DNA sequence: TGCGCCAGCAGCCCCACCGGGAACAGTGGGGCCAACGTCCTGACTTTC.

This clone showed up just a few times. The chain is built from TRBV4-3 and TRBJ2-7, with D perhaps matching TRBD1 (6 bases). Germline V gene sequence: CDR1 LGHNA, CDR2 YSLEER. The CDR3 covers 15 residues. Trimming removed 2 bases from V and 0 bases from J, with 11 bases in between. CDR3 DNA: TGCGCCAGCAGCCAACATCTGGGACACTCCTACGAGCAGTACTTC. It encodes CASSQHLGHSYEQYF.

The chain links TRBV7-9 to TRBJ2-7; TRBD1 matches 7 bases. V was clipped by 5 bases and J by 5 bases; unmatched bases: 9. There are 14 residues in the CDR3. Germline assignment: CDR1 SEHNR and CDR2 FQNEAQ (reference sequence). CDR3 protein: CASSPPRGPNEQYF. Written as DNA, the CDR3 is TGTGCCAGCAGCCCCCCGAGGGGGCCGAACGAGCAGTACTTC.

The genes are TRBV28 and TRBJ2-7, with TRBD2 identical over 8 bases. The CDR3 is made up of 13 amino acids. Unmatched junction bases numbered 0, after V lost 2 bases and J lost 3 bases. Germline V gene sequence: CDR1 MDHEN, CDR2 SYDVKM. The CDR3 reads CASSLLAGYEQYF. The CDR3 DNA reads as TGTGCCAGCAGTTTACTAGCGGGCTACGAGCAGTACTTC. Complete variable domain (other parts from reference TRBV28 and TRBJ2-7): DVKVTQSSRYLVKRTGEKVFLECVQDMDHENMFWYRQDPGLGLRLIYFSYDVKMKEKGDIPEGYSVSREKKERFSLILESASTNQTSMYLCASSLLAGYEQYFGPGTRLTVT.

This clone came up a few times. The V and J genes are TRBV18 and TRBJ1-2; 8 nucleotides line up with TRBD1. V was pared by 1 base and J by 4 bases, with 5 bases of the junction left unmatched. This CDR3 is 15 amino acids long. Germline V gives CDR1 KGHSH, CDR2 LQKENI. CDR3 loop: CASSPQQGEAYGYTF. The CDR3, as DNA: TGTGCCAGCTCACCACAACAGGGGGAAGCCTATGGCTACACCTTC.

This clone was seen a few times. The rearrangement uses TRBV7-2 and TRBJ2-3, with 12 nucleotides matching TRBD2. The CDR3 runs 17 residues. Germline loops: CDR1 SGHTA, CDR2 FQGNSA. V lost 2 bases to trimming and J lost 2 bases; unmatched junction nucleotides: 5. For the CDR3, the DNA is TGTGCCAGCAGCTTACCCCTAGCGGGGGGGTCCACAGATACGCAGTATTTT. It yields the protein CASSLPLAGGSTDTQYF.